The clone carrying this T cell receptor beta chain was counted ten times or more. The antigen is not known. This sample was included in a study of identical twins. Study outcomes and limitations: There were fewer insertions in abundant cord blood beta clonotypes, but memory repertoires showed no such pattern. Those out-of-frame alpha sequences shared by twins showed an excess of low generation probability. Models predicted too little out-of-frame TCR alpha sharing in monozygotic twins.

CDR1 SEHNR and CDR2 FQNEAQ come from the germline V gene (reference sequence). The CDR3 covers 14 residues. Trimming removed 3 bases from V and 6 bases from J; junction bases left unmatched: 7. From the 5' RACE reads, TCRdb called clonotypes with MiXCR, one entry per CDR3 protein. The sample gives around 490,000 distinct CDR3 sequences, 13% to 15% of which show up once; approximately 1% is in the top ten. The same data also contributed to another study, on yellow fever vaccine responses in identical twins. This second study says: Vaccine T cell responses of twins reportedly seemed partly convergent and partly personalized.

The sequencing input was CD4+ T cells sorted from blood. The chain has TRBV7-9 and TRBJ2-7; 8 bases are shared with TRBD1. The clonotype comes from a woman aged 18-29 years in good health. The DNA of the CDR3 is TGTGCCAGCAGCTTGGGCACAGGGGGAGGCGAGCAGTACTTC. Translation gives CASSLGTGGGEQYF.